Within the sample, the clone carrying this TCR beta chain is medium-sized. The CDR3 spans 13 residues. Trimming cost V 1 base and J 5 bases, with 7 bases left between them. Looked up from germline, CDR1 is SGHKS and CDR2 is YYEKEE (reference sequence). From the RT-PCR reads, TCRdb called clonotypes with MiXCR, one entry per CDR3 protein. The profile shows tens of thousands of distinct CDR3 sequences, roughly 14% of them singletons. This entry is derived from a study of patients and donors after allogeneic stem cell transplantation. The source is a human donor who was either an allogeneic HSCT recipient or a stem cell or donor lymphocyte infusion donor (not recorded which). It is not recorded whose cells these are; they may come from a transplant donor. The sequenced material came from blood, either unsorted or a sorted T cell fraction (not recorded which). The V and J genes are TRBV5-5 and TRBJ1-5, with unresolved D. CDR3 in DNA: TGTGCCAGCAGCTTGTCTGGGGATCAGCCCCAGCATTTT. Translated, it gives CASSLSGDQPQHF.